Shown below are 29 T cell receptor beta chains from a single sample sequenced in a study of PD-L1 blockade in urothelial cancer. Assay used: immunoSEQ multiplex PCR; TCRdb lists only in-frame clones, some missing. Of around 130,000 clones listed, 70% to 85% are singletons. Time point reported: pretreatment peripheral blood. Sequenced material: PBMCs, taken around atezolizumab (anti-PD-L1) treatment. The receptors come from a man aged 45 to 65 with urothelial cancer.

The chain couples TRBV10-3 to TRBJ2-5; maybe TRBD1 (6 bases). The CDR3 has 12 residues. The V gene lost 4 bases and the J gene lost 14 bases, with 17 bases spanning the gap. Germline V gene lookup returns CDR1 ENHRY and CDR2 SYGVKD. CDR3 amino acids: CAISVDRYRVYF. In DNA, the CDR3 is TGTGCCATCAGTGTGGACCGTTACAGGGTCTACTTC.

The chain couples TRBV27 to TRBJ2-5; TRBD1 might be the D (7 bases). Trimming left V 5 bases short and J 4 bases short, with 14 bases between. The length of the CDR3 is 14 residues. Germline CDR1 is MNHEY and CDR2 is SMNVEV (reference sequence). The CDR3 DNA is TGTGCCAGCAGTCCAAGACAGGGAGGAGAGACCCAGTACTTC. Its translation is CASSPRQGGETQYF.

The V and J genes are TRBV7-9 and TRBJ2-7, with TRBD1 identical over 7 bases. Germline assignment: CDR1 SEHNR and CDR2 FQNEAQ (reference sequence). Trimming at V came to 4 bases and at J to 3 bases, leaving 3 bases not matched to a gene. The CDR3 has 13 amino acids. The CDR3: CASSWDSNYEQYF. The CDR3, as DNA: TGTGCCAGCAGCTGGGACAGCAACTACGAGCAGTACTTC.

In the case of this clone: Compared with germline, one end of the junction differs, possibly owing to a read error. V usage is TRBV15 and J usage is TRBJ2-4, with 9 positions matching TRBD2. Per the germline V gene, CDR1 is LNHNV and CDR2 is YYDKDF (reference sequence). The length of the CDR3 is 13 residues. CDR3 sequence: CATSSEGTSSRDF. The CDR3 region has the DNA TGTGCCACCAGCAGTGAAGGGACTAGCTCTCGGGACTTC. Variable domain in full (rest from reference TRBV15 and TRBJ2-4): DAMVIQNPRYQVTQFGKPVTLSCSQTLNHNVMYWYQQKSSQAPKLLFHYYDKDFNNEADTPDNFQSRRPNTSFCFLDIRSPGLGDTAMYLCATSSEGTSSRDFGAGTRLSVL.

The CDR3 region is CASSTQGKEGYTF. CDR3 in DNA: TGTGCCAGCTCAACACAGGGGAAAGAAGGCTACACCTTC. The V and J genes are TRBV18 and TRBJ1-2, with 7 bases fitting TRBD1. Germline lookup yields CDR1 KGHSH and CDR2 LQKENI. The CDR3 length is 13 residues. V was pared by 5 bases and J by 8 bases, with 8 bases of the junction left unmatched.

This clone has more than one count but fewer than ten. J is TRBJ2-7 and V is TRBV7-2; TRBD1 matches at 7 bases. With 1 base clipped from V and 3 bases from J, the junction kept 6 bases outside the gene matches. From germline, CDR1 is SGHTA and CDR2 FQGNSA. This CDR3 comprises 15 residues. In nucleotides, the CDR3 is TGTGCCAGCAGCTTAGTTGACTCAGGGGGCTACGAGCAGTACTTC. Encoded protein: CASSLVDSGGYEQYF.

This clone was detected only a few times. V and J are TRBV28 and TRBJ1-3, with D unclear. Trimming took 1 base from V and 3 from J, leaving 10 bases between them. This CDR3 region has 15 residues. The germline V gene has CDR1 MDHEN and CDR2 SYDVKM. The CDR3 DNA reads TGTGCCAGCAGTTTATCGGGGTACGGTGGAAACACCATATATTTT. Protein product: CASSLSGYGGNTIYF.

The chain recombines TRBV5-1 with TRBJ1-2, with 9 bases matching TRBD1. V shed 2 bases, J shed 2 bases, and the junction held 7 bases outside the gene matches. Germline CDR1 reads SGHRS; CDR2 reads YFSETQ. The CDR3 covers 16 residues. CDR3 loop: CASSLNLGQGNYGYTF. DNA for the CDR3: TGCGCCAGCAGCTTAAACCTTGGACAGGGGAACTATGGCTACACCTTC.

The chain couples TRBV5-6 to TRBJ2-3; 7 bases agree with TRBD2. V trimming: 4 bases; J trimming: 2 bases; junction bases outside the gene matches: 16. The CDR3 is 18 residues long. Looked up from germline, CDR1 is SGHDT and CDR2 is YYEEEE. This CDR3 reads CASSPRVSVAGVTDTQYF. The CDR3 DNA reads TGTGCCAGCAGCCCCCGAGTCAGTGTTGCGGGAGTCACAGATACGCAGTATTTT.

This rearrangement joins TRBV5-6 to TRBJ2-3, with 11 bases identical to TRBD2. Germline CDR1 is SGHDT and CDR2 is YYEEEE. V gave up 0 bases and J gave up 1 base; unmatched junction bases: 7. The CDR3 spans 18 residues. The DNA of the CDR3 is TGTGCCAGCAGCTTGGCTGGTAGCGGGAGGGTTGGCACAGATACGCAGTATTTT. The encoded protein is CASSLAGSGRVGTDTQYF.

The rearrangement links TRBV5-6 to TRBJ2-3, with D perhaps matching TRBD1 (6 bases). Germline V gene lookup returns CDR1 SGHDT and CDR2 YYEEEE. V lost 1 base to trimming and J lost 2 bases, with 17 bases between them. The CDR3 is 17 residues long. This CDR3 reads CASSLSTGYDHTDTQYF. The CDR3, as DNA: TGTGCCAGCAGCTTGAGTACAGGGTACGACCACACAGATACGCAGTATTTT.

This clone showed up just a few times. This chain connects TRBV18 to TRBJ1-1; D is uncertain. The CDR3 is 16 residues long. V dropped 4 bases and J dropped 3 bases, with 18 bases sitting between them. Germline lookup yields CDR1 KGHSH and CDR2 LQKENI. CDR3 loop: CASSLTGSSSDTEAFF. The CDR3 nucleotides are TGTGCCAGCTCACTCACGGGGAGCAGTTCGGACACTGAAGCTTTCTTT.

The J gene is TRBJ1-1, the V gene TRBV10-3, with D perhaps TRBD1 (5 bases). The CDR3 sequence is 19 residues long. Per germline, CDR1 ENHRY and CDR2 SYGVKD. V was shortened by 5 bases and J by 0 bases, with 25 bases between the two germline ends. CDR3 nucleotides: TGTGCCATCAGTTCCAGTACTTCATACTTCCCAGGGATGAACACTGAAGCTTTCTTT. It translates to CAISSSTSYFPGMNTEAFF.

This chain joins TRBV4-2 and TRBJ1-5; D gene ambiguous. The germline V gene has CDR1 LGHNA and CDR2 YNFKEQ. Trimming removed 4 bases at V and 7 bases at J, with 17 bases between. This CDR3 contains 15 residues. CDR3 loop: CASSREKKANQPQHF. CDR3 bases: TGTGCCAGCAGCCGAGAAAAGAAAGCCAACCAGCCCCAGCATTTT.

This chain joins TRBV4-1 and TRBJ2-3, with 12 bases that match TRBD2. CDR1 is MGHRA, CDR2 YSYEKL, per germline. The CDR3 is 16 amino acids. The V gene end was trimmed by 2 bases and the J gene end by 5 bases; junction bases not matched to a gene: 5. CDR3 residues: CASSQRVLAGGDTQYF. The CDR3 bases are TGCGCCAGCAGCCAACGAGTACTAGCGGGAGGAGATACGCAGTATTTT.

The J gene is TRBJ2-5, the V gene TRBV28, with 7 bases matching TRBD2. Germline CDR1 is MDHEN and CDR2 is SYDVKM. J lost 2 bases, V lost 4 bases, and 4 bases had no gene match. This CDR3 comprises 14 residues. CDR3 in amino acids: CASSSSGDQETQYF. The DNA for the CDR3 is TGTGCCAGCAGTTCTAGCGGAGATCAAGAGACCCAGTACTTC.

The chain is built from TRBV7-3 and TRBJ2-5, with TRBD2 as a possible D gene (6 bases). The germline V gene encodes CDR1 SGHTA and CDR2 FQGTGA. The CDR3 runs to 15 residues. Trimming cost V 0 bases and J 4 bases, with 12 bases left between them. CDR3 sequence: CASSLTPGRLETQYF. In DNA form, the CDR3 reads TGTGCCAGCAGCTTAACCCCAGGGAGGCTAGAGACCCAGTACTTC.

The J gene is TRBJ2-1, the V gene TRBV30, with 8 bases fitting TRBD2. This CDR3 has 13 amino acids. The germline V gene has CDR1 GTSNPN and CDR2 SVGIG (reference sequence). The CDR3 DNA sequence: TGTGCTCGTGCGGGAGGTCAGTACAATGAGCAGTTCTTC. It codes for CARAGGQYNEQFF.

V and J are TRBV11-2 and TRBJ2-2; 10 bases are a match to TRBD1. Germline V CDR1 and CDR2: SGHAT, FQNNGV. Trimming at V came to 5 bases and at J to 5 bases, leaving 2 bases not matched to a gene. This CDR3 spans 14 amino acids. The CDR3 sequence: CASSRGQGTGELFF. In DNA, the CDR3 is TGTGCCAGCAGCCGGGGACAGGGGACCGGGGAGCTGTTTTTT.

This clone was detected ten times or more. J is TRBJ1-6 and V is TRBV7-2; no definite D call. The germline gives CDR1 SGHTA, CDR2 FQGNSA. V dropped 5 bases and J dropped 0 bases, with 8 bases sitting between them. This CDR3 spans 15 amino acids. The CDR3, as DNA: TGTGCCAGCAGCCGGACTAGCTCCTATAATTCACCCCTCCACTTT. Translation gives CASSRTSSYNSPLHF.

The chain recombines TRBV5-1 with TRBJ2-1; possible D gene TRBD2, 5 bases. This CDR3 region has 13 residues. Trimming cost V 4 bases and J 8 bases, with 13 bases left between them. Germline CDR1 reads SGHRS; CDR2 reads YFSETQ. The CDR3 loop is CASSRGSEDEQFF. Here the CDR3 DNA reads TGCGCCAGCAGCCGGGGAAGTGAGGATGAGCAGTTCTTC.

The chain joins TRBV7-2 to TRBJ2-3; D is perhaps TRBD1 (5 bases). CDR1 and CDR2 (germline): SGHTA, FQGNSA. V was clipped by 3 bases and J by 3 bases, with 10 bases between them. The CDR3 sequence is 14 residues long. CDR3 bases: TGTGCCAGCAGCTTTAGGACACGTACAGATACGCAGTATTTT. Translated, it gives CASSFRTRTDTQYF. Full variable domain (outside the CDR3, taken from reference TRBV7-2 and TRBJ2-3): GAGVSQSPSNKVTEKGKDVELRCDPISGHTALYWYRQSLGQGLEFLIYFQGNSAPDKSGLPSDRFSAERTGGSVSTLTIQRTQQEDSAVYLCASSFRTRTDTQYFGPGTRLTVL.

CDR3 coding DNA: TGTGCCAGCAGCTCTCTGGACAGACAAGAGACCCAGTACTTC. Residues: CASSSLDRQETQYF. The V gene is TRBV5-5, the J gene TRBJ2-5; D might be TRBD1 (6 bases). Per the germline V gene, CDR1 is SGHKS and CDR2 is YYEKEE (reference sequence). This CDR3 has 14 residues. Trimming removed 3 bases from V and 2 bases from J, with 11 bases in between.

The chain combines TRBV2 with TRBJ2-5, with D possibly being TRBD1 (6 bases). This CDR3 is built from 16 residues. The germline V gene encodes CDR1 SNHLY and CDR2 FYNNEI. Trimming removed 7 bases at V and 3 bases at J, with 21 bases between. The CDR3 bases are TGTGCCAGCACCAGTCGAAGGGGCAGGACAGAAGAGACCCAGTACTTC. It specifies CASTSRRGRTEETQYF.

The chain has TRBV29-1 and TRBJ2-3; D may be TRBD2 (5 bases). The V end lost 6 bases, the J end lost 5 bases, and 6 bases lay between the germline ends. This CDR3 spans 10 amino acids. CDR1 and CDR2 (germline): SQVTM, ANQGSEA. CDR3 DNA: TGCAGCGTCACTAGAGATACGCAGTATTTT. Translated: CSVTRDTQYF.

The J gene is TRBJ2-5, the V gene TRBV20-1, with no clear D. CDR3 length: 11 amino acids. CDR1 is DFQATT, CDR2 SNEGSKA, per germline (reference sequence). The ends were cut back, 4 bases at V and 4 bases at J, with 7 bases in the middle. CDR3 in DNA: TGCAGTGCTAACCTAGGAGAGACCCAGTACTTC. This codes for CSANLGETQYF.

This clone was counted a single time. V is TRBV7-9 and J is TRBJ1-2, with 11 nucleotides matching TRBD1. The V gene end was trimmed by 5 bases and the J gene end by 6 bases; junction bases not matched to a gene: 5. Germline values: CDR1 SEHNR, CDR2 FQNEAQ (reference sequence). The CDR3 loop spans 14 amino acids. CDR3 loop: CASSPGQGGHGYTF. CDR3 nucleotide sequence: TGTGCCAGCAGCCCGGGACAGGGGGGCCATGGCTACACCTTC.

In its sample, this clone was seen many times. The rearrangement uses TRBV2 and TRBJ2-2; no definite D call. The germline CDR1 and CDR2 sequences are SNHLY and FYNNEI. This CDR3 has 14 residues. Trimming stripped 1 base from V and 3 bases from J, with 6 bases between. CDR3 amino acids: CASSEGSYTGELFF. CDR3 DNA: TGTGCCAGCAGTGAAGGCAGTTACACCGGGGAGCTGTTTTTT.

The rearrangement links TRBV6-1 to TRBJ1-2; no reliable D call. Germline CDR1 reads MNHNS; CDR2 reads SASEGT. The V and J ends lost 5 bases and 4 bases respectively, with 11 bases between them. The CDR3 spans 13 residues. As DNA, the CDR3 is TGTGCCAGCAGTCGCTTCAACTTCTATGGCTACACCTTC. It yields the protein CASSRFNFYGYTF.